This T cell receptor beta chain comes out of a study of T cells in Graves' hyperthyroidism and ophthalmopathy (dated by TCRdb to the late 2010s). For the study in its entirety: Peripheral blood samples were taken at the time of initial diagnosis, prior to any treatment. A discovery cohort of about a hundred patients, 43 with Graves' ophthalmopathy and 55 to 65 with stable Graves' hyperthyroidism, was used to find distinguishing TCR V-J signatures. Whether ophthalmopathy could be predicted prospectively was tested in an independent validation cohort made up of 18 to 20 hyperthyroidism patients plus 17 patients who later progressed to ophthalmopathy. The 100 or so discovery patients were randomly divided into training and test sets at a 7:3 ratio. In addition, the study compared T-cell repertoires in thyroid tissue and in blood from roughly 6 Graves' hyperthyroidism patients. After blood sampling, hyperthyroidism patients were treated with methimazole at a starting dose of 30 mg daily, and ophthalmopathy patients were treated with high-dose intravenous methylprednisolone. According to the paper, TCR Vbeta CDR3 sequencing was carried out on 135 peripheral blood samples, which came from about 45 ophthalmopathy, around 74 hyperthyroidism and around 17 progressor patients.

Ophthalmopathy patients had moderately to severely active disease, with a Clinical Activity Score of 3 or more, a NOSPECS grade of 4 or more, and a disease duration of less than 3 months. Any patient with an uncontrolled infection, another autoimmune disease, pregnancy or lactation was excluded. Clinical symptoms, serum thyroxine and TRAb, thyroid ultrasound, and orbital computed tomography formed the basis for the diagnoses. PBMCs were isolated from more than 8 ml of fresh peripheral blood by Ficoll-Paque density gradient centrifugation. Total RNA was extracted using Trizol reagent, and RNA quality was assessed on an Agilent 2100 Bioanalyzer. Counted from cysteine to phenylalanine, this CDR3 has 14 amino acids. Only CDR3 DNA is held: 42 bases, read in frame from base 1. Reading the germline V gene (reference sequence) gives CDR1 DFQATT and CDR2 SNEGSKA. The V end loses 5 bases and the J end loses 1 base, and a stretch of 11 bases separates them.

What the work shows at the level of the full study, not this receptor alone: No statistical method was used to set the sample size in advance, and investigators knew the group allocation. In validation, the model predicted progression to ophthalmopathy a median of about 6 months before onset, with 70% to 71% sensitivity and roughly 79% specificity. Most expanded thyroid clonotypes (frequency above 0.001) were also detected in blood, suggesting blood repertoires may reflect thyroid immune responses. A model built on a 13 V-J signature distinguished ophthalmopathy from stable hyperthyroidism, reaching roughly 88% sensitivity and 81.08% specificity in cross-validation and 80%/75% in testing.

For this clonotype: Its recognized antigen is unknown. The record has no base qualities; no much larger clone is one base away.

TCR beta CDR3 regions were amplified from RNA transcripts. The first round of RT-PCR for the TCR CDR3 was performed with the HTBI primer set and the Qiagen OneStep RT-PCR kit. Libraries were constructed in a second round of multiplex PCR, after which size selection and purification were performed. Paired-end sequencing of the libraries was performed with 100 bp reads on an Illumina HiSeq2000. As for the original processing: SOAPnuke was used to process the raw data, with reads discarded if the reads contained adapters or uncalled bases, had a mean Phred below 15, or lacked an exact constant-primer or identifier match. High-quality paired reads were merged using COPE v1.2.5, and each unique nucleotide sequence was defined as a clonotype. Clonotypes were aligned to IMGT TRBV, TRBD and TRBJ reference segments using MiTCR v1.1. The analysis was restricted to V-J combinations with a frequency above 0.0001, which together covered just over 98% of the repertoires. The TCS score was defined as the ratio of F50 (clonal expansion) to E x V (chaos), calculated using BLOSUM62-based TCRdist between CDR3 peptides within each V-J. Welch's t-statistics and random forest reduced roughly 540 V-J features to about 12, which were used in a naive Bayes classifier (R e1071). Using fastp trimming at Q25 and MiXCR clonotype assembly, TCRdb reanalyzed the public sequencing data and kept in-frame beta chains. Under each unique CDR3 protein, matching rows form one entry showing the most common genes and DNA. In this record, the V and J calls reflect TCRdb's handling and not the investigators' own analysis. The sample records about 300,000 distinct CDR3 sequences, roughly 19% of which are singletons. Less than 40% of the sample rests with the top ten.

This chain joins TRBV20-1 to TRBJ1-4; too little of a D gene remains to name it. The origin of this receptor is a man aged 50-59 years with Graves' ophthalmopathy. The sequenced sample was blood. This receptor has the CDR3 CSAPSSLTNEKLFF. The DNA is TGCAGTGCTCCCTCCAGCCTAACTAATGAAAAACTGTTTTTT.